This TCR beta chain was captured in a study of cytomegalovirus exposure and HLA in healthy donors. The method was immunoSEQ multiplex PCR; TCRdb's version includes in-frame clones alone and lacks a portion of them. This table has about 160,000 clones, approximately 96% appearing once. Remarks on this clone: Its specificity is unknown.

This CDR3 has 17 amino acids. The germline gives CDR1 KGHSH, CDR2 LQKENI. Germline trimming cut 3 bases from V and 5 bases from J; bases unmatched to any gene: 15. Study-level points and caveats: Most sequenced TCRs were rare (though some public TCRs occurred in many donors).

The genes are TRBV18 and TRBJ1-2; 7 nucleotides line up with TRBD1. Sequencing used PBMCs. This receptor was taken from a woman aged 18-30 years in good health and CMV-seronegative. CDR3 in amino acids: CASSPPDDRQGSYGYTF. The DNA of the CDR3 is TGTGCCAGCTCACCGCCCGATGATCGACAGGGTTCTTATGGCTACACCTTC.